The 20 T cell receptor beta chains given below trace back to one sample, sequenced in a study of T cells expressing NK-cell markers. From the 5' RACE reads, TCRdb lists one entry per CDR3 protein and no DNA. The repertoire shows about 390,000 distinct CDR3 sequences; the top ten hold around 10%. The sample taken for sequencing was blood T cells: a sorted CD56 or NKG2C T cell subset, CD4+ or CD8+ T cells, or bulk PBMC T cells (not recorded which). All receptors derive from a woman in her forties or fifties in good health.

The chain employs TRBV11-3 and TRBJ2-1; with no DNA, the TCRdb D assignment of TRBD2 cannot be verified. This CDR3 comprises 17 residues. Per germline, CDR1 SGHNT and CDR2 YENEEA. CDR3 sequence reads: CASSARSGGRGYNEQFF.

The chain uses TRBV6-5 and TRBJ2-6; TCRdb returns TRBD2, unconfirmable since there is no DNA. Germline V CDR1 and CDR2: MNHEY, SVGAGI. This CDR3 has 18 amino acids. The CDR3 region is CASSYRASGRAGANVLTF.

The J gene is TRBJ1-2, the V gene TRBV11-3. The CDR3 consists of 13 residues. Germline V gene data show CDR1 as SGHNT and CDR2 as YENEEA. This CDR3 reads CASSLGGLRYYTF.

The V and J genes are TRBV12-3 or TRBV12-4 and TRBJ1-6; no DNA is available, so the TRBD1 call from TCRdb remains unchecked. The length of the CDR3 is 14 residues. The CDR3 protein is CASSLAGGNSPLHF.

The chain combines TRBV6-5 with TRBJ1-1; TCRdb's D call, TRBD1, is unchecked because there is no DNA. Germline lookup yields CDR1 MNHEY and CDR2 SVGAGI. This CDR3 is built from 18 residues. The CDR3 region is CASSYAGQSASMNTEAFF.

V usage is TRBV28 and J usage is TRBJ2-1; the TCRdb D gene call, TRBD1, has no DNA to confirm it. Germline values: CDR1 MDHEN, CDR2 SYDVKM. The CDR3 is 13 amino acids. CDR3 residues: CASSLTGKNEQFF.

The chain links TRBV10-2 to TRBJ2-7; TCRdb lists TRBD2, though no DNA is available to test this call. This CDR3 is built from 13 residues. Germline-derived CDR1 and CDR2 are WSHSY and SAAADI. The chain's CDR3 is CASRLGLPYEQYF.

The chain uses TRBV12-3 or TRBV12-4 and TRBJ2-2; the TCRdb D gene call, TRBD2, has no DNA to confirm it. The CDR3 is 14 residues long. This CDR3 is CASSTLVGTGELFF.

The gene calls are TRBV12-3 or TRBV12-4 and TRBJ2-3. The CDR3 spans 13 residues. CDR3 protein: CASTTDRWDTQYF.

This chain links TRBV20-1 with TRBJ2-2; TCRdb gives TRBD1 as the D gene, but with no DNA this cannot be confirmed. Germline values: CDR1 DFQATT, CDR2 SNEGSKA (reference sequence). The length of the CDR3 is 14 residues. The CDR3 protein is CSARAVGGPGELFF.

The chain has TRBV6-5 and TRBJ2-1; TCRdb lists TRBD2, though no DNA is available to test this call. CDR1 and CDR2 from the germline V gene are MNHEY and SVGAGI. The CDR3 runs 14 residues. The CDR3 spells CASSYQGRYNEQFF.

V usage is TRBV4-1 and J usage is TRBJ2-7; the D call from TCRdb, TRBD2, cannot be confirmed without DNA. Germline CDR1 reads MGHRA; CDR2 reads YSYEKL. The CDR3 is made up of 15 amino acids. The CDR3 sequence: CASSHQTSGKDEQYF.

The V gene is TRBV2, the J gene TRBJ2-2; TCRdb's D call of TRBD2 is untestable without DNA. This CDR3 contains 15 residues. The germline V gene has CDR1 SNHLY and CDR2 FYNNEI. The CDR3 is CASSPYGLAGGELFF.

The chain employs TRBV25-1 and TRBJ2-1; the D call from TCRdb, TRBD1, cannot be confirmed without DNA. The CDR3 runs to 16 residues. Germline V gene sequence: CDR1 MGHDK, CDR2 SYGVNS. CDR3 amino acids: CASSEDGGNGYNEQFF.

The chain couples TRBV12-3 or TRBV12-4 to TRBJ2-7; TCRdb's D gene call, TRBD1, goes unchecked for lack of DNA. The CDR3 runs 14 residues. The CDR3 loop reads CASSADRVPYEQYF.

CDR3: CASSPNRDIGNEQFF. V and J are TRBV18 and TRBJ2-1. The CDR3 totals 15 residues. Germline CDR1 is KGHSH and CDR2 is LQKENI.

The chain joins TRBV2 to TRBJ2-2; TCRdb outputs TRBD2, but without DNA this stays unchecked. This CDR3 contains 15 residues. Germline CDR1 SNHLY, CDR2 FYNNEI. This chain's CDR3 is CASHRLAGSTGELFF.

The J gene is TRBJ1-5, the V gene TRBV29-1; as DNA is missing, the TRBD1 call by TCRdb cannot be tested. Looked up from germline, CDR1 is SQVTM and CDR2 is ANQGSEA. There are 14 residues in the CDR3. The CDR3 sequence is CSALGQGLGQPQHF.

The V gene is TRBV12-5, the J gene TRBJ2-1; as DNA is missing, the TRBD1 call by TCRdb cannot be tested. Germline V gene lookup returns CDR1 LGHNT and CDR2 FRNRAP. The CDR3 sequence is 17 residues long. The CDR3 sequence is CASGLVLARQSANEQFF.

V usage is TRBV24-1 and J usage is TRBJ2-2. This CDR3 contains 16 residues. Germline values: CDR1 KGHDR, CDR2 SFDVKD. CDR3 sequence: CATSDFAEPNTGELFF.